This T cell receptor beta chain came from a study of blood T cell repertoires in COVID-19. Turning to the study itself: Sites in the United States, Italy and Spain provided acute and convalescent COVID-19 samples. From T cells, B-cell-depleted T cells, or PBMCs came the material, which was cDNA or gDNA.

In the case of this clone: Other nucleotide sequences from this sample produce the same CDR3.

In the original analysis: Reference gene primers were amplified, and this amplification served to estimate nucleated cell counts. The protocol was immunoSEQ multiplex PCR, while the TCRdb copy is restricted to in-frame clones and leaves out a portion. V and J calls and clone size are copied from that table; D and trimming were computed from the DNA. This sample yields more than 250,000 clones, of which roughly 84% are seen a single time; 1% belongs to the top ten. This receptor was identified in a man aged 50 to 60 with active or convalescent COVID-19. The source material was peripheral blood.

The DNA of the CDR3 is TGCAGCGTTGAAGGCAGGGGACAAGAGACCCAGTACTTC. It yields the protein CSVEGRGQETQYF. The rearrangement uses TRBV29-1 and TRBJ2-5; weak D call: TRBD1 (6 bases). The germline V gene has CDR1 SQVTM and CDR2 ANQGSEA. Trimming cost V 1 base and J 2 bases, with 8 bases left between them. This CDR3 comprises 13 residues.